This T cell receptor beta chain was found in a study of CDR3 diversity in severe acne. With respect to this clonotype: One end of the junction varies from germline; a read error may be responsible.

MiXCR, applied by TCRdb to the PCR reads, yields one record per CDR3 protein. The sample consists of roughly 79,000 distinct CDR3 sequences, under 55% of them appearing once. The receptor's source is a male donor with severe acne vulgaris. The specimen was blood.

CDR3 sequence: CASNGYTF. As DNA, the CDR3 is TGTGCCAGCAACGGCTATACCTTC. The genes are TRBV2 and TRBJ1-2; D is unclear. The CDR3 has 8 amino acids. Germline CDR1 SNHLY, CDR2 FYNNEI.